This T cell receptor beta chain was recovered during a study of blood T cell repertoires in COVID-19 (dated by TCRdb to 2018 to 2020). At the level of the whole study: Samples covering the acute and convalescent phases of COVID-19 were provided by collaborators in the United States, Italy and Spain. The material from the prospective study consisted of cDNA or gDNA derived from T cells, B-cell-depleted T cells, or PBMCs. Deeply sampled blood TCRbeta repertoires from subjects exposed to, actively infected with, or recovered from COVID-19 were included in the dataset. The repertoires were made available in a free public database intended to serve as a resource for research on the immune response to SARS-CoV-2. The samples were drawn from two sources: the first 160 participants of the ongoing ImmuneRACE study, and 1,000 to 1,500 subjects contributed by 6 global collaborators. Sample metadata almost always included a de-identified subject ID, COVID-19 status, age in years and sex. Where available, HLA class I and class II types were obtained from metadata supplied by the sample provider rather than from assay-based typing.

From its cysteine to its phenylalanine, the CDR3 spans 17 amino acids. The only DNA kept is the CDR3, 51 bases in frame from the first base. V lost 4 bases and J lost 7 bases, and the count of bases not matched to a germline gene is 15. Reading the germline V gene gives CDR1 KGHSH and CDR2 LQKENI. Study-wide findings and limitations: The quantity of clinical and demographic metadata differed by source and by participant and was supplied without curation.

TCRbeta CDR3 regions were amplified from genomic DNA using the immunoSEQ Assay, a bias-controlled multiplex PCR. Processing in the source paper ran as follows. The number of nucleated cells in each sample was estimated from the amplification of reference gene primers within the assay. Sequence reads were collapsed and filtered to measure the absolute abundance of every unique TCRbeta CDR3 rearrangement. Productive Simpson clonality was computed per sample as the square root of Simpson's diversity index over productive rearrangements. Drawn from immuneACCESS, this table holds only the in-frame rearrangements with V and J called that TCRdb kept. Clones are partly lost; checked studies trace under half to an unresolved V gene and leave the rest unexplained. For V, J and clone size, that table is used; D and trimming come from the DNA. The sample has about 210,000 clones on record, 80% of them singletons. Under 8.5% of the sample is taken by the ten largest.

The sample holds one count of this clone. Its cognate antigen has yet to be identified. Base qualities are not provided; no much larger clone lies one nucleotide away. Whole blood was collected in K2EDTA tubes by collaborating institutions according to the institutions' own protocols. For TCRbeta analysis, collaborators shipped samples as frozen whole blood, isolated PBMCs, or DNA extracted from either of those sample types. This receptor was obtained from a woman in her 70s with acute or convalescent COVID-19. Sequencing was done on a sample of peripheral blood. The chain couples TRBV18 to TRBJ2-2, and TRBD1 matches 7 of the central bases. Here the CDR3 is given as CASSRLEARDSSGELFF. The sequenced DNA is TGTGCCAGCTCACGCCTGGAGGCCCGGGACAGTAGCGGGGAGCTGTTTTTT.